The 8 T cell receptor beta chains presented below share a single source sample, sequenced in a study of neoadjuvant anti-PD-1 for oral cavity cancer (dated by TCRdb to about 2021). Library creation used the immunoSEQ multiplex PCR assay. TCRdb stores this immuneACCESS table with in-frame sequences only. Part of the clones is absent; in the studies checked, under half of the shortfall reflects unresolved V genes, and no reason is known for the rest. This sample comprises around 13,000 clones, over 70% of them detected only once. The ten largest clones take up roughly 2% of the sample. Explained via the paper, the time point label denotes: after neoadjuvant nivolumab, at surgical resection. Sequenced here: PBMCs, sampled after nivolumab (anti-PD-1) treatment. These receptors all come from a person aged 35 to 85 with oral cavity squamous cell carcinoma.

The chain recombines TRBV6-6 with TRBJ2-7, with 7 nucleotides matching TRBD1. Germline-derived CDR1 and CDR2 are MNHNY and SVGAGI (reference sequence). V was pared by 2 bases and J by 5 bases, with 6 bases of the junction left unmatched. This CDR3 contains 14 residues. CDR3 nucleotides: TGTGCCAGCAGTTACCACAGGGGAGTGAACGAGCAGTACTTC. This translates into CASSYHRGVNEQYF.

The chain couples TRBV5-1 to TRBJ1-6, with D possibly matching TRBD1 (5 bases). The CDR3 extends over 14 amino acids. Germline V lookup: CDR1 SGHRS, CDR2 YFSETQ. The V end was cut by 1 base, the J end by 10 bases, with 12 bases between. CDR3 loop: CASSLSRARSPLHF. The CDR3 DNA follows: TGCGCCAGCAGCTTGAGCAGGGCAAGGTCACCCCTCCACTTT.

The rearrangement joins TRBV7-9 to TRBJ2-7; D remains unclear. Germline values: CDR1 SEHNR, CDR2 FQNEAQ (reference sequence). V was shortened by 2 bases and J by 6 bases, with 17 bases between the two germline ends. This CDR3 region has 15 residues. The CDR3 loop is CASSLPPRLGFEQYF. CDR3 DNA: TGTGCCAGCAGCTTACCCCCCCGGTTGGGCTTCGAGCAGTACTTC. The entire variable domain, with the rest obtained from reference TRBV7-9 and TRBJ2-7, is as follows: DTGVSQNPRHKITKRGQNVTFRCDPISEHNRLYWYRQTLGQGPEFLTYFQNEAQLEKSRLLSDRFSAERPKGSFSTLEIQRTEQGDSAMYLCASSLPPRLGFEQYFGPGTRLTVT.

This clone came up a few times. V usage is TRBV9 and J usage is TRBJ1-2, with 7 bases identical to TRBD1. The CDR3 has 16 residues. The junction had 8 bases not matched to a gene; V was cut back by 0 bases and J by 3 bases. CDR1 SGDLS and CDR2 YYNGEE come from the germline V gene. CDR3 nucleotide sequence: TGTGCCAGCAGCGTAGCCGTGACAGGGTTTGACTATGGCTACACCTTC. Residues: CASSVAVTGFDYGYTF.

The chain recombines TRBV7-3 with TRBJ2-1; no reliable D call. Trimming removed 5 bases at V and 1 base at J, with 15 bases between. Germline V gives CDR1 SGHTA, CDR2 FQGTGA. This CDR3 has 16 residues. The CDR3 DNA reads TGTGCCAGCAGCCCAGCAGGTGGCAGATCCTACAATGAGCAGTTCTTC. Translation: CASSPAGGRSYNEQFF.

V usage is TRBV4-1 and J usage is TRBJ2-3, with 10 positions matching TRBD1. CDR3 length: 19 residues. Trimming at V came to 4 bases and at J to 0 bases, leaving 13 bases not matched to a gene. Germline loops: CDR1 MGHRA, CDR2 YSYEKL. The CDR3 nucleotides are TGCGCCAGCAGCCCACATAGGACAGGGGGGTATTATAGCACAGATACGCAGTATTTT. Translating it yields CASSPHRTGGYYSTDTQYF.

This sequence joins TRBV19 and TRBJ1-1; D remains ambiguous. The CDR3 covers 11 residues. Per the germline V gene, CDR1 is LNHDA and CDR2 is SQIVND (reference sequence). Trimming took 2 bases from V and 4 from J, leaving 2 bases between them. CDR3 amino acids: CASSITTEAFF. The CDR3 bases are TGTGCCAGTAGTATAACCACTGAAGCTTTCTTT.

The sample holds one count of this clone. V usage is TRBV6-6 and J usage is TRBJ2-5; D uncertain. CDR1 MNHNY and CDR2 SVGAGI come from the germline V gene (reference sequence). CDR3 size: 14 residues. The ends were cut back, 3 bases at V and 5 bases at J, with 13 bases in the middle. The CDR3 region has the DNA TGTGCCAGCAGTTATCAGTCTCTGGGTGAGACCCAGTACTTC. This translates into CASSYQSLGETQYF.